Detailed here is one T cell receptor (beta chain). This record belongs to a study of OX40 agonist ivuxolimab in advanced cancers. Trimming took off 0 bases at V and 0 bases at J, with 4 bases between the two ends. This CDR3 is 14 amino acids long. Germline V gives CDR1 SGHDT, CDR2 YYEEEE. Sampling times: baseline, cycle 4 day 1, cycle 7 day 1. Only in-frame clones appear in the TCRdb table, and some are missing; sequencing was by immunoSEQ multiplex PCR. This sample yields approximately 70,000 clones, of which roughly 88% are seen a single time; 0.27% belongs to the top ten. The receptor's source is an adult with an advanced solid tumor such as melanoma, head and neck, liver or kidney cancer. The V call is TRBV5-6, the J call TRBJ2-1, with D unclear. Sequencing was performed on CD4+ or CD8+ T cells sorted from blood, taken in a trial of the OX40 agonist ivuxolimab. CDR3 amino acids: CASSLASSYNEQFF. The CDR3 bases are TGTGCCAGCAGCTTGGCCAGCTCCTACAATGAGCAGTTCTTC.